This T cell receptor beta chain was found in a study of blood T cell repertoires in COVID-19. Study information: Samples representing acute and convalescent COVID-19 were sourced from the United States, Italy and Spain. The cDNA or gDNA used as material had been derived from T cells, B-cell-depleted T cells, or PBMCs.

The CDR3 runs 16 residues. Trimming shortened V by 4 bases and J by 7 bases, and 23 bases separated the two germline ends. CDR1 is SGHVS and CDR2 is FNYEAQ in the germline V gene. In the original workflow: Amplification of reference gene primers provided the estimated nucleated cell counts. Using immunoSEQ multiplex PCR, the repertoire was profiled, and TCRdb retains in-frame clones only, with some absent. Clone size and the V and J calls come from that table; the DNA yielded D and trimming. The data contain more than 150,000 clones, 60% to 80% of them singletons. This TCR came from a woman in her 70s with acute or convalescent COVID-19. V usage is TRBV7-6 and J usage is TRBJ2-7; the D gene is possibly TRBD2 (6 bases). The material sequenced was peripheral blood. This CDR3 is CASSSEEREYAGEQYF. The CDR3 DNA is TGTGCCAGCAGCTCGGAAGAACGGGAGTATGCGGGAGAGCAGTACTTC.